One and the same sample provided the 10 T cell receptor beta chains below, sequenced in a study of T cells in localized non-small cell lung cancer. Produced via immunoSEQ multiplex PCR; TCRdb's table is partial and in-frame only. Counted here are tens of thousands of clones, around 81% occurring once; the ten biggest clones make up around 4%. Source: PBMCs, taken before any cancer treatment. The receptors stem from a woman aged 35 to 70 with stage II lung adenocarcinoma.

The rearrangement uses TRBV11-3 and TRBJ2-3; D call uncertain. V gave up 1 base and J gave up 2 bases, with 4 bases separating them. Germline CDR1 SGHNT, CDR2 YENEEA. The CDR3 spans 13 residues. The CDR3 sequence is CASSLGITDTQYF. The CDR3 coding sequence is TGTGCCAGCAGCTTAGGAATCACAGATACGCAGTATTTT.

The table lists this clone with a few counts. This sequence joins TRBV27 and TRBJ2-2, with D maybe TRBD2 (6 bases). The V end lost 10 bases, the J end lost 0 bases, and 18 bases lay between the germline ends. The CDR3 extends over 16 amino acids. Germline V gene data show CDR1 as MNHEY and CDR2 as SMNVEV (reference sequence). Written as DNA, the CDR3 is TGTGCCACCTCACAGCGGGCCGATGCGAACACCGGGGAGCTGTTTTTT. Translation: CATSQRADANTGELFF.

This sequence joins TRBV7-6 and TRBJ1-1; D call uncertain. In germline, CDR1 is SGHVS, CDR2 FNYEAQ. The CDR3 is made up of 14 amino acids. The V end lost 1 base, the J end lost 5 bases, and 11 bases lay between the germline ends. The CDR3 nucleotides read TGTGCCAGCAGCTTAGGCGCGGTGGGGACTGAAGCTTTCTTT. Encoded protein: CASSLGAVGTEAFF.

The V call is TRBV11-1, the J call TRBJ2-5, with TRBD1 identical over 8 bases. Judging by the DNA end, TRBJ2-7 fits better; the J call may be wrong. The CDR3 totals 15 residues. Germline V lookup: CDR1 SGHAT, CDR2 FQDESV (reference sequence). The CDR3 is CASSVTGGYMDEQYF. The CDR3 nucleotides are TGTGCCAGCAGCGTAACAGGGGGATACATGGACGAGCAGTACTTC.

The chain is built from TRBV18 and TRBJ1-1, with D unclear. Trimming removed 0 bases from V and 3 bases from J, with 8 bases in between. CDR3 length: 14 residues. The germline gives CDR1 KGHSH, CDR2 LQKENI. The CDR3, as DNA: TGTGCCAGCTCACCACCGGTAACCGACACTGAAGCTTTCTTT. Amino acid sequence: CASSPPVTDTEAFF.

There are a few counts of this clone. This chain uses TRBV5-1 with TRBJ2-1, with a possible D match to TRBD1 (5 bases). With 0 bases removed from V and 4 bases from J, the gap between germline ends came to 8 bases. Germline assignment: CDR1 SGHRS and CDR2 YFSETQ. This CDR3 comprises 14 residues. The CDR3 DNA reads TGCGCCAGCAGCTTGGAAGGGGTGTACAATGAGCAGTTCTTC. Amino acid sequence: CASSLEGVYNEQFF.

The sample holds one count of this clone. The rearrangement links TRBV2 to TRBJ2-4, with TRBD1 matching over 7 bases. The germline gives CDR1 SNHLY, CDR2 FYNNEI. V lost 8 bases, J lost 5 bases, and 3 bases stayed unmatched. CDR3 size: 12 residues. The CDR3 sequence: CASDRDQNIQYF. The CDR3 DNA sequence: TGTGCCAGCGACAGGGACCAAAACATTCAGTACTTC. Looking up the rest from reference TRBV2 and TRBJ2-4 gives the full variable domain: EPEVTQTPSHQVTQMGQEVILRCVPISNHLYFYWYRQILGQKVEFLVSFYNNEISEKSEIFDDQFSVERPDGSNFTLKIRSTKLEDSAMYFCASDRDQNIQYFGAGTRLSVL.

This clone was seen only once. The V gene is TRBV7-8, the J gene TRBJ1-5, with 7 nucleotides matching TRBD1. Germline V gene sequence: CDR1 SGHVS, CDR2 FQNEAQ. CDR3 length: 14 amino acids. With 4 bases clipped from V and 3 bases from J, the junction kept 3 bases outside the gene matches. The CDR3 protein is CASSSTGTNQPQHF. The CDR3 region has the DNA TGTGCCAGCAGCTCGACAGGGACCAATCAGCCCCAGCATTTT.

The genes are TRBV5-6 and TRBJ1-1; perhaps TRBD1 as D (5 bases). Trimming pared 0 bases from V and 1 base from J, leaving 10 bases between. The germline V gene has CDR1 SGHDT and CDR2 YYEEEE. CDR3 length equals 15 residues. The CDR3 is CASSLGQHPNTEAFF. The CDR3, as DNA: TGTGCCAGCAGCTTGGGACAGCACCCGAACACTGAAGCTTTCTTT.

The chain carries TRBV9 and TRBJ2-1; TRBD2 matches 9 bases. The length of the CDR3 is 16 residues. CDR1 SGDLS and CDR2 YYNGEE come from the germline V gene. With V trimmed by 4 bases and J by 7 bases, 12 bases remained unmatched. DNA for the CDR3: TGTGCCAGCAGCCCTCTGGGGCGGGGGGGCCAGAATGAGCAGTTCTTC. Its protein product is CASSPLGRGGQNEQFF.